This T cell receptor beta chain was captured by sequencing in a study of T cell responses to AZD1222 COVID-19 vaccine. Of note for this clone: Its target is not known.

Broader study findings: Clonal diversity may have been underestimated in mostly white British donors. Only a handful of AZD1222 recipients tested seropositive at baseline.

Here immunoSEQ multiplex PCR was the method, and the copy in TCRdb shows in-frame clones only, minus some. This sample carries 90,000 to 120,000 clones, around 91% of them seen once, and the ten largest clones take about 20%. V was trimmed by 4 bases and J by 6 bases, leaving 14 bases between them. This CDR3 comprises 14 residues. Germline CDR1 reads SGHNT; CDR2 reads YYREEE (reference sequence). This TCR came from an adult in good health. The chain recombines TRBV5-4 with TRBJ2-1; possibly TRBD2 for D (7 bases). Sequences were derived from peripheral blood, sampled on day 0 of AZD1222 vaccination. CDR3 coding DNA: TGTGCCAGCAGCCCTAGGGGGGGGCCCAATGAGCAGTTCTTC. Translated, it gives CASSPRGGPNEQFF. Full variable domain (outside the CDR3, taken from reference TRBV5-4 and TRBJ2-1): ETGVTQSPTHLIKTRGQQVTLRCSSQSGHNTVSWYQQALGQGPQFIFQYYREEENGRGNFPPRFSGLQFPNYSSELNVNALELDDSALYLCASSPRGGPNEQFFGPGTRLTVL.